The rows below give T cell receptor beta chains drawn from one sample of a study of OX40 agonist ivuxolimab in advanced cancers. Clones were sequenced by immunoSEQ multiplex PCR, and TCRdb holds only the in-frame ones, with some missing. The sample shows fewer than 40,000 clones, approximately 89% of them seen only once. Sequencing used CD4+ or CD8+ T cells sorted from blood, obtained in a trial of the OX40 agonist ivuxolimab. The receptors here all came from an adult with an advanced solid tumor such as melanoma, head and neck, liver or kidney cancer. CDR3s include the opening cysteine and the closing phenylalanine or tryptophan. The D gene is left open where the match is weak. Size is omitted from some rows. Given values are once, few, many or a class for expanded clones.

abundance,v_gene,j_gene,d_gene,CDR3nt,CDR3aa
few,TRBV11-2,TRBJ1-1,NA,TGTGCCAGCAGCTGGGGGAGTGGCACTGAAGCTTTCTTT,CASSWGSGTEAFF
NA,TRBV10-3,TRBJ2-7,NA,TGTGCCATCAGCGGGGGTGGCGGGGCTTCCTACGAGCAGTACTTC,CAISGGGGASYEQYF
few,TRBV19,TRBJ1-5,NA,TGTGCCAGTAGCCACAATCAGCCCCAGCATTTT,CASSHNQPQHF
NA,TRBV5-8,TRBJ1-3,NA,TGTGCCAGCAGCTTGCCGCGCGACTCCTTCAGCGGAAACACCATATATTTT,CASSLPRDSFSGNTIYF
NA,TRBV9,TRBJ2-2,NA,TGTGCCAGCAGCGCGAGGGACTCAAACACCGGGGAGCTGTTTTTT,CASSARDSNTGELFF
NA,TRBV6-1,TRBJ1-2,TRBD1,TGTGCCAGCAGTGAAGCGAGACAGGGGGCGCATTATGGCTACACCTTC,CASSEARQGAHYGYTF
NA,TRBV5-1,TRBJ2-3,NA,TGCGCCAGCAGCTTGGCTAGGACAGATTTAGTCACAGATACGCAGTATTTT,CASSLARTDLVTDTQYF
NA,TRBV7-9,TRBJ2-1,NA,TGTGCCAGCAGCCCCCCGGCCGTAAATGAGCAGTTCTTC,CASSPPAVNEQFF
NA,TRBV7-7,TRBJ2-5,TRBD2,TGTGCCAGCAGCTTGACTAGCGGGGTGGAGACCCAGTACTTC,CASSLTSGVETQYF
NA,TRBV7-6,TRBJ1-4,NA,TGTGCCAGCAGCTCCGATGAAAAACTGTTTTTT,CASSSDEKLFF
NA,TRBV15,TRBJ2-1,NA,TGTGCCACCAGCGTAAACAATGAGCAGTTCTTC,CATSVNNEQFF
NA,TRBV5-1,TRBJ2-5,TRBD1,TGCGCCAGCAGCGAGGACAGGAGCCAAGAGACCCAGTACTTC,CASSEDRSQETQYF
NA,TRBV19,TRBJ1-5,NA,TGTGCCAGTAGTCCTCTACAGGGTAGATATCAGCCCCAGCATTTT,CASSPLQGRYQPQHF
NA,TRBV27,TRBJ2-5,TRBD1,TGTGCCAGCAGTTTATTGACAGGGATCGGAGAGACCCAGTACTTC,CASSLLTGIGETQYF
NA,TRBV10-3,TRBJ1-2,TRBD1,TGTGCCATCAGTGAGACCCCCCCCGGACAGGGGGCATATGGCTACACCTTC,CAISETPPGQGAYGYTF